The 15 T cell receptor beta chains below all came from one sample that was sequenced in a study of blood T cells in healthy people across ages. A second PCR, run for roughly 7 to 11 cycles, used a sample-barcoded 5' primer plus a J-beta primer mix. In TCRdb, the 5' RACE reads were re-called with MiXCR into one record per CDR3 protein. Of about 570,000 distinct CDR3 sequences detected, about 26% appear once; the ten largest clones hold about a fifth. Sequencing was done on a sample of blood. The receptors were gathered from a woman aged 70-85 years in good health.

The chain employs TRBV14 and TRBJ1-1, with 7 bases that match TRBD1. Germline V CDR1 and CDR2: SGHDN, FVKESK. The CDR3 is 15 amino acids. Unmatched junction bases numbered 11, after V lost 0 bases and J lost 10 bases. CDR3 DNA sequence: TGTGCCAGCAGCCAAGAAGGAAGGGGGCTAAGGGTAGCTTTCTTT. This gives the protein CASSQEGRGLRVAFF.

This clonotype turned up a few times. The chain carries TRBV4-2 and TRBJ2-7, with 10 bases matching TRBD1. Germline V gene lookup returns CDR1 LGHNA and CDR2 YNFKEQ. Trimming took 2 bases from V and 5 from J; bases not matched to a gene: 9. The CDR3 extends over 16 amino acids. For the CDR3, the DNA is TGTGCCAGCAGCCAAAGATCCGACAGGGGGCAGGACGAGCAGTACTTC. Its translation: CASSQRSDRGQDEQYF.

The sample holds a few counts of this clonotype. This rearrangement joins TRBV29-1 to TRBJ2-5; 7 bases are shared with TRBD1. The DNA end is a closer match to TRBJ2-7, so the J assignment may be wrong. The germline gives CDR1 SQVTM, CDR2 ANQGSEA. The CDR3 spans 14 residues. The chain's CDR3 is CSVIAGTAYYEQYF. For the CDR3, the DNA is TGCAGCGTCATAGCCGGGACAGCGTATTACGAGCAGTACTTC.

This rearrangement joins TRBV12-3 or TRBV12-4 to TRBJ1-2, with 8 bases fitting TRBD1. The CDR3 has 14 residues. V lost 6 bases to trimming and J lost 7 bases; unmatched junction nucleotides: 10. The CDR3 DNA sequence: TGTGCCAGCAGCATCGGCAGGGGGCTCGGTGGCTACACCTTC. Its protein product is CASSIGRGLGGYTF.

This clonotype came up a few times. As the CDR3 is not closed by the conserved phenylalanine or tryptophan, this likely results from a read error. This sequence joins TRBV5-6 and TRBJ2-5, with D tentatively TRBD1 (5 bases). Germline CDR1 SGHDT, CDR2 YYEEEE. There are 15 residues in the CDR3. V lost 0 bases, J lost 5 bases, and 14 bases lay in between. The CDR3 coding sequence is TGTGCCAGCAGCTTGGCCTGGAAGGGGTGGGAGACCCAGTACCTC. Its translation is CASSLAWKGWETQYL.

At least ten counts were recorded for this clonotype. The chain combines TRBV6-1 with TRBJ2-2; D possibly matches TRBD1 or TRBD2 (5 bases each). This CDR3 is 20 amino acids long. The germline CDR1 and CDR2 sequences are MNHNS and SASEGT. Between the trimmed V and J ends, which lost 5 bases and 3 bases, there was a span of 28 bases. The CDR3 nucleotides are TGTGCCAGCAGTCTGGGACCGTGGTGGGAGAGGCGCGGAGACACCGGGGAGCTGTTTTTT. It specifies CASSLGPWWERRGDTGELFF.

This clonotype was seen a handful of times. The CDR3 here is CASSRNQAYEQYF. The CDR3 region has the DNA TGCGCCAGCAGCAGGAACCAGGCCTACGAGCAGTACTTC. This chain links TRBV4-1 with TRBJ2-7; D is unclear. The CDR3 contains 13 residues. Germline V CDR1 and CDR2: MGHRA, YSYEKL. The V end lost 5 bases, the J end lost 2 bases, and 10 bases lay between the germline ends.

This clonotype appeared a few times. CDR3 nucleotides: TGTGCCAGCAGTTTGAGACAGGGGGCTAGCTCCGAGCAGTACTTC. Its protein product is CASSLRQGASSEQYF. V usage is TRBV28 and J usage is TRBJ2-7; 10 bases align to TRBD1. The CDR3 spans 15 residues. V trimming: 3 bases; J trimming: 6 bases; junction bases outside the gene matches: 8. CDR1 is MDHEN, CDR2 SYDVKM, per germline.

The chain joins TRBV6-1 to TRBJ2-4, with TRBD2 as a possible D gene (6 bases). In germline, CDR1 is MNHNS, CDR2 SASEGT. V was clipped by 7 bases and J by 2 bases, with 12 bases between them. This CDR3 is built from 14 residues. The chain's CDR3 is CASIEGGTKNIQYF. The CDR3, as DNA: TGTGCCAGCATCGAGGGAGGAACCAAAAACATTCAGTACTTC.

The chain links TRBV7-2 to TRBJ1-2; the D is unclear. The length of the CDR3 is 15 residues. V was clipped by 3 bases and J by 1 base, with 12 bases between them. Germline V gene lookup returns CDR1 SGHTA and CDR2 FQGNSA. The CDR3, as DNA: TGTGCCAGCAGCTTCTCCTCGTCTATTAACTATGGCTACACCTTC. Protein product: CASSFSSSINYGYTF.

This clonotype occurred many times. The chain combines TRBV12-3 or TRBV12-4 with TRBJ1-2; 8 positions agree with TRBD1. Germline trimming cut 5 bases from V and 0 bases from J; bases unmatched to any gene: 5. CDR3 length equals 15 residues. For the CDR3, the DNA is TGTGCCAGCAGTGTGGGACAGGCCACTAACTATGGCTACACCTTC. Its protein product is CASSVGQATNYGYTF.

The chain combines TRBV4-3 with TRBJ2-2, with a weak D call TRBD1 (5 bases). Trimming took 2 bases from V and 3 from J, leaving 13 bases between them. The CDR3 has 16 amino acids. The germline V gene encodes CDR1 LGHNA and CDR2 YSLEER. The DNA for the CDR3 is TGCGCCAGCAGCCAATCAGGCGGACATCACACCGGGGAGCTGTTTTTT. It yields the protein CASSQSGGHHTGELFF.

CDR3 DNA: TGTGCTAGTGGTTTCTCTGGAAACACCATATATTTT. This translates into CASGFSGNTIYF. V is TRBV12-5 and J is TRBJ1-3; D remains ambiguous. Trimming shortened V by 3 bases and J by 0 bases, and 0 bases separated the two germline ends. From germline, CDR1 is LGHNT and CDR2 FRNRAP. The length of the CDR3 is 12 residues.

This clonotype showed up just a few times. The chain is built from TRBV7-9 and TRBJ1-1; a possible D gene is TRBD1 (5 bases). The CDR3 runs to 15 residues. Trimming took 3 bases from V and 3 from J, leaving 14 bases between them. Germline lookup yields CDR1 SEHNR and CDR2 FQNEAQ (reference sequence). Written as DNA, the CDR3 is TGTGCCAGCAGCTTCGGAGGGGCTAGGGACACTGAAGCTTTCTTT. Residues: CASSFGGARDTEAFF.

The chain uses TRBV7-8 and TRBJ2-1; 9 bases are shared with TRBD2. The CDR3 is made up of 18 amino acids. Germline assignment: CDR1 SGHVS and CDR2 FQNEAQ. With 1 base clipped from V and 7 bases from J, the junction kept 14 bases outside the gene matches. The CDR3 protein is CASSLVLARSGGQNEQFF. CDR3 in DNA: TGTGCCAGCAGCTTAGTTCTTGCTCGGAGCGGGGGGCAAAATGAGCAGTTCTTC.